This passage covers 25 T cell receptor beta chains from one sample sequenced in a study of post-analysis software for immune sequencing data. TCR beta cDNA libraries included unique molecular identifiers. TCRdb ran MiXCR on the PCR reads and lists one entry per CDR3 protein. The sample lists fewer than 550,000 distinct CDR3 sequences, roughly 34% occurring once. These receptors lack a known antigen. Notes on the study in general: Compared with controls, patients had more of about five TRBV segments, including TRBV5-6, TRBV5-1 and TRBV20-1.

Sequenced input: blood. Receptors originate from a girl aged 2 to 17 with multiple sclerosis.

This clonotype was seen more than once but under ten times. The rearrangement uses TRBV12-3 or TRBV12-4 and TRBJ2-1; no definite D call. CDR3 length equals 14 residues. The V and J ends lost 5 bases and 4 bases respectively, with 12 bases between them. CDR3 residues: CASSQWAEYNEQFF. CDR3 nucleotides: TGTGCCAGCAGTCAGTGGGCAGAGTACAATGAGCAGTTCTTC.

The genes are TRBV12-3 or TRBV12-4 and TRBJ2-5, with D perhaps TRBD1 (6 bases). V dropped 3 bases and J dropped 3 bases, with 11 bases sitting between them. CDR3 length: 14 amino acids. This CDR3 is CASSFGQQEETQYF. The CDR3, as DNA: TGTGCCAGCAGTTTTGGACAGCAGGAAGAGACCCAGTACTTC.

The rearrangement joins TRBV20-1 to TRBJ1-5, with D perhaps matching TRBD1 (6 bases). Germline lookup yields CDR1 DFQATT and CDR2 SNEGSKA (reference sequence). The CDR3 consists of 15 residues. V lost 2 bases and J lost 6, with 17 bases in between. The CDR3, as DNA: TGCAGTGCTAGACCCCCGGGGGGCCAGGGTCAGCCCCAGCATTTT. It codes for CSARPPGGQGQPQHF.

The CDR3 region is CSAREGGIAKNIQYF. CDR3 nucleotides: TGCAGTGCTAGAGAGGGGGGTATAGCCAAAAACATTCAGTACTTC. The J gene is TRBJ2-4, the V gene TRBV20-1; maybe TRBD2 (6 bases). Trimming pared 0 bases from V and 0 bases from J, leaving 9 bases between. This CDR3 spans 15 amino acids. Germline CDR1 is DFQATT and CDR2 is SNEGSKA (reference sequence).

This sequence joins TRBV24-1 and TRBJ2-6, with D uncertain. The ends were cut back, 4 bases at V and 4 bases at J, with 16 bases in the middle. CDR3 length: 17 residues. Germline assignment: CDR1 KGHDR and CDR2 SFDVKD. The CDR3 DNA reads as TGTGCCACCAGTGACGATTCAGATTTACGGGGGGCCAACGTCCTGACTTTC. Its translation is CATSDDSDLRGANVLTF.

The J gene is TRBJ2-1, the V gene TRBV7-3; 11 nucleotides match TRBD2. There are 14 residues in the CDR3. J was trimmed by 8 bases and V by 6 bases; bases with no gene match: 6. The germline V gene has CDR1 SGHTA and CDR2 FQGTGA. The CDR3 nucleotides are TGTGCCAGCAGACCTAGCGGGGGGAGGGATGAGCAGTTCTTC. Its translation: CASRPSGGRDEQFF.

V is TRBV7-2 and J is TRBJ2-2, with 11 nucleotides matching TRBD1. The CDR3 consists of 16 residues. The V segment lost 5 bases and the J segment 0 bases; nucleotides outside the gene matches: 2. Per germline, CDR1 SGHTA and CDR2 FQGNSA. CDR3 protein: CASSKGQGANTGELFF. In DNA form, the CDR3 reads TGTGCCAGCAGCAAGGGACAGGGGGCGAACACCGGGGAGCTGTTTTTT. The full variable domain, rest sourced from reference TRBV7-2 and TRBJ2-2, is GAGVSQSPSNKVTEKGKDVELRCDPISGHTALYWYRQSLGQGLEFLIYFQGNSAPDKSGLPSDRFSAERTGGSVSTLTIQRTQQEDSAVYLCASSKGQGANTGELFFGEGSRLTVL.

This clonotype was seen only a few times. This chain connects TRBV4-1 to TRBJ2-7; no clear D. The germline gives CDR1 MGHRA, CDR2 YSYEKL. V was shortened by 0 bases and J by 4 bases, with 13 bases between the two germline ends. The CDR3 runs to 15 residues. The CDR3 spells CASSQDQLRTYEQYF. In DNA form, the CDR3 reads TGCGCCAGCAGCCAAGATCAACTACGTACGTACGAGCAGTACTTC.

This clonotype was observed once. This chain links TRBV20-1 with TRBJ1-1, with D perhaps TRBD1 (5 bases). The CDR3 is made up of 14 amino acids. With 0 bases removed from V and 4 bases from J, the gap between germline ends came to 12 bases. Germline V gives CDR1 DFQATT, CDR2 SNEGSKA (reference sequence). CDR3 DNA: TGCAGTGCTAGAGATCGCCGAAGGGGCACTGAAGCTTTCTTT. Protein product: CSARDRRRGTEAFF.

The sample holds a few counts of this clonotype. The DNA of the CDR3 is TGCGCCAGCAGCTTGGCCCCCGGGACAGCCTACGAGCAGTACTTC. This sequence encodes CASSLAPGTAYEQYF. The J gene is TRBJ2-7, the V gene TRBV5-1; 7 positions match TRBD1. The CDR3 runs 15 residues. The V segment lost 0 bases and the J segment 2 bases; nucleotides outside the gene matches: 5. CDR1 and CDR2 from the germline V gene are SGHRS and YFSETQ. Supplemented by reference TRBV5-1 and TRBJ2-7, the full variable domain reads KAGVTQTPRYLIKTRGQQVTLSCSPISGHRSVSWYQQTPGQGLQFLFEYFSETQRNKGNFPGRFSGRQFSNSRSEMNVSTLELGDSALYLCASSLAPGTAYEQYFGPGTRLTVT.

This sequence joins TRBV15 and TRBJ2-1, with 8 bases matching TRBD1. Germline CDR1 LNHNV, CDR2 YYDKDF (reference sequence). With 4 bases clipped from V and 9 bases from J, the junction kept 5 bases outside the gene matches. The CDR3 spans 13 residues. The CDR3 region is CATSTGQGIEQFF. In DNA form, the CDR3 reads TGTGCCACCAGCACAGGACAGGGAATTGAGCAGTTCTTC.

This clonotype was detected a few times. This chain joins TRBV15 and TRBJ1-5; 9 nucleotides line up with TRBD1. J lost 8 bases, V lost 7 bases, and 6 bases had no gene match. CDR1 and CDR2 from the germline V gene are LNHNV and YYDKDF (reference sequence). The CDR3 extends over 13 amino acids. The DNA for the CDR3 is TGTGCCACCAATCCGGGACAGGGTGAGCCCCAGCATTTT. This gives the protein CATNPGQGEPQHF.

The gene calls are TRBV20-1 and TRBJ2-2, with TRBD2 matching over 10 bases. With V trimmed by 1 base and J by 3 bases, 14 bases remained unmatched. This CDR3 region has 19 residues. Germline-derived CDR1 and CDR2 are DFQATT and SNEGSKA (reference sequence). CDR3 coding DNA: TGCAGTGCTAGAGTTGTAGCGGGGGGCCTCAAAGGGGACACCGGGGAGCTGTTTTTT. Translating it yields CSARVVAGGLKGDTGELFF.

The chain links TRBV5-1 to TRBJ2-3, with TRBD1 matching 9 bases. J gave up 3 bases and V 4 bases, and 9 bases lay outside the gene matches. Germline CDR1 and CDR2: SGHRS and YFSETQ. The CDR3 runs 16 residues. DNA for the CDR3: TGCGCCAGCAGCATGATGGGACAGGGAGAAACAGATACGCAGTATTTT. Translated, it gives CASSMMGQGETDTQYF.

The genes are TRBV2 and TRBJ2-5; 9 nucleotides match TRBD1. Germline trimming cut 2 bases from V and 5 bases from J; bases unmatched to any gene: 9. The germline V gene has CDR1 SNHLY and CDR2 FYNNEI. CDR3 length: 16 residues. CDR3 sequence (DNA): TGTGCCAGCAGTGAAAAGTCTACAGGGGGCCGTGAGACCCAGTACTTC. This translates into CASSEKSTGGRETQYF.

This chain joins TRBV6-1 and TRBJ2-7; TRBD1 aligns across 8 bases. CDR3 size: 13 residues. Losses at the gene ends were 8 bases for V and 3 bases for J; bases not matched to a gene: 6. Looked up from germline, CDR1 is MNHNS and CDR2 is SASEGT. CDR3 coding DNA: TGTGCCAGCGAAATCGGACAGGGCTACGAGCAGTACTTC. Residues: CASEIGQGYEQYF.

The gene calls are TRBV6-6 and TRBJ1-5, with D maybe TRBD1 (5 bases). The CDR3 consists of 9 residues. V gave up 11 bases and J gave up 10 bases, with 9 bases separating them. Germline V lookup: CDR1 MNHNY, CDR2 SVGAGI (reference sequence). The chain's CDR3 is CAGGAPQHF. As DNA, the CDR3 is TGTGCCGGGGGTGCTCCCCAGCATTTT.

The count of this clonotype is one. The CDR3 protein is CASSLDGGSYEQFF. CDR3 sequence (DNA): TGCGCCAGCAGCTTGGATGGAGGCTCCTACGAGCAGTTCTTC. This chain uses TRBV5-1 with TRBJ2-1; a possible D gene is TRBD2 (5 bases). V gave up 0 bases and J gave up 10 bases, with 14 bases separating them. CDR1 is SGHRS and CDR2 is YFSETQ in the germline V gene. This CDR3 contains 14 residues.

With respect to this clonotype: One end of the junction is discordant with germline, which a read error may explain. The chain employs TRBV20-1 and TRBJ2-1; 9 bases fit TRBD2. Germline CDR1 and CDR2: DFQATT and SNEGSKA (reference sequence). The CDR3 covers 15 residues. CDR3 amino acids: CSARPPAGGCNEQFF. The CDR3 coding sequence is TGTAGTGCTCGCCCCCCAGCGGGGGGCTGCAATGAGCAGTTCTTC.

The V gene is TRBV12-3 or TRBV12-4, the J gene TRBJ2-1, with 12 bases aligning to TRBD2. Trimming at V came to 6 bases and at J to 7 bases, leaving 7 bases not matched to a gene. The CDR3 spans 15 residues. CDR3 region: CASSPGLAGSNEQFF. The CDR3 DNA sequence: TGTGCCAGCAGCCCCGGACTAGCGGGGTCAAATGAGCAGTTCTTC.

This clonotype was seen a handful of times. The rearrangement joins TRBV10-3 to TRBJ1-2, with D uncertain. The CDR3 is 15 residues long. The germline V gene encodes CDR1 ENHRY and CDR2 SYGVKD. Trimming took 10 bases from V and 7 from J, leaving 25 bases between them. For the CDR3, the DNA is TGTGCCACAGTGGAGGGAACAGTTGGATCAGGTGGCTACACCTTC. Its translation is CATVEGTVGSGGYTF.

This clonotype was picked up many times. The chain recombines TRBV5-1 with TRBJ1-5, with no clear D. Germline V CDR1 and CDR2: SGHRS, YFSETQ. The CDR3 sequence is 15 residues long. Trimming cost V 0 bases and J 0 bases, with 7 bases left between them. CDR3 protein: CASSLDSYSNQPQHF. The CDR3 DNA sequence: TGCGCCAGCAGCTTGGACAGTTATAGCAATCAGCCCCAGCATTTT.

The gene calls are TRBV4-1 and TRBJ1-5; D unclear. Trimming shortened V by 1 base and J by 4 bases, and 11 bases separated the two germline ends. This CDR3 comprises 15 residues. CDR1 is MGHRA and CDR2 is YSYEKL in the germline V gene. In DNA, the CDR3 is TGCGCCAGCAGCCAAGTTTGGTTGGGGAATCAGCCCCAGCATTTT. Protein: CASSQVWLGNQPQHF.

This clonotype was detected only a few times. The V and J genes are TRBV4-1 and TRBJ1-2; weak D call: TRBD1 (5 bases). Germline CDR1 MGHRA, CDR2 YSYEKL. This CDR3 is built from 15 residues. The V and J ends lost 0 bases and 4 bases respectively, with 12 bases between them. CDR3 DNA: TGCGCCAGCAGCCAAGAAGGGGTATGGAGCTATGGCTACACCTTC. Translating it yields CASSQEGVWSYGYTF.

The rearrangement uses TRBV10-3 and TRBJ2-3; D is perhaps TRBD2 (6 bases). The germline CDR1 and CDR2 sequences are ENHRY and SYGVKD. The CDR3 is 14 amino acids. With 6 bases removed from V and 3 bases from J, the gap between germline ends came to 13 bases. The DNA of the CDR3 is TGTGCCATCAGCGGGGGAGTAGGAACAGATACGCAGTATTTT. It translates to CAISGGVGTDTQYF.